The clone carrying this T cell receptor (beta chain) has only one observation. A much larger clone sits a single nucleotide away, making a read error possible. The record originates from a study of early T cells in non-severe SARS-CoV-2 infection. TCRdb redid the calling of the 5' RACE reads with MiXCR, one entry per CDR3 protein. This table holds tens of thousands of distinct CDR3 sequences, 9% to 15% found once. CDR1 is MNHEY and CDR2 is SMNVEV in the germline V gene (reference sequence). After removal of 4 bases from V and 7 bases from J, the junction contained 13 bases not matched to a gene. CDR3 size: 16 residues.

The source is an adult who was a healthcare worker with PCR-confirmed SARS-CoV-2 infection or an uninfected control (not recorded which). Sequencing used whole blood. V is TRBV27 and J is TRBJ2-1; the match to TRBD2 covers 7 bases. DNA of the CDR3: TGTGCCAGCAGTTCCCTCTCAGTGGGAGGGCCAAATGAGCAGTTCTTC. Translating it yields CASSSLSVGGPNEQFF.